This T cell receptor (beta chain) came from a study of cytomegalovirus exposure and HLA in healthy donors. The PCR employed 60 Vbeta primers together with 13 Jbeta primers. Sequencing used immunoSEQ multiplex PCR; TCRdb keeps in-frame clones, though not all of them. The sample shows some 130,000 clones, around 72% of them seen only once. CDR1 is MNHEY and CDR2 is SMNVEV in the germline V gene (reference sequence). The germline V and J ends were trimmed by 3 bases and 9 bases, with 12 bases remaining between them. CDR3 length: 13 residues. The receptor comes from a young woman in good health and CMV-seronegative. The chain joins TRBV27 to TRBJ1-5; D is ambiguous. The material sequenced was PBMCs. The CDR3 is CASSFSGLGPQHF. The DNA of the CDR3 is TGTGCCAGCAGTTTTTCTGGGCTCGGGCCCCAGCATTTT.